A single sample is the source of the 9 T cell receptor beta chains below, sequenced in a study of blood T cell repertoires in COVID-19. The method was immunoSEQ multiplex PCR; TCRdb's version includes in-frame clones alone and lacks a portion of them. Among under 300,000 clones listed, 80% to 90% were seen once. The sequencing input was PBMCs or T cells enriched from blood (not recorded which). The receptors were sampled from a woman in her late teens or twenties who had recovered from COVID-19.

V and J are TRBV7-9 and TRBJ2-7; TRBD2 matches at 7 bases. CDR3 length: 15 amino acids. The trim removed 5 bases at V and 2 bases at J, leaving 9 bases unmatched. Germline-derived CDR1 and CDR2 are SEHNR and FQNEAQ (reference sequence). The CDR3 coding sequence is TGTGCCAGCAGCCCGGTCGGGGGGTCGACCTACGAGCAGTACTTC. Protein sequence: CASSPVGGSTYEQYF.

The chain links TRBV7-2 to TRBJ1-2; D is perhaps TRBD1 (5 bases). Deletions cut 3 bases from V and 8 bases from J, with 19 bases between. CDR1 and CDR2 (germline): SGHTA, FQGNSA. This CDR3 spans 15 amino acids. DNA for the CDR3: TGTGCCAGCAGCTTTGGGGCTTCTTCCCGGACAGGCTACACCTTC. Translated, it gives CASSFGASSRTGYTF.

CDR3 in amino acids: CASSLFSGGINEQFF. DNA for the CDR3: TGTGCCAGCAGTTTATTCAGCGGGGGGATAAATGAGCAGTTCTTC. J is TRBJ2-1 and V is TRBV27; 9 nucleotides line up with TRBD2. Trimming at V came to 1 base and at J to 7 bases, leaving 5 bases not matched to a gene. Germline CDR1 MNHEY, CDR2 SMNVEV (reference sequence). This CDR3 spans 15 amino acids.

This chain connects TRBV3-1 (or the pseudogene TRBV3-2) to TRBJ1-2, with D hard to call. CDR1 and CDR2 (germline): LGHDT, YNNKEL (reference sequence). The length of the CDR3 is 13 residues. V shed 2 bases and J shed 4 bases, with 8 bases lying between them. In nucleotides, the CDR3 is TGTGCCAGCAGCCAAAAGTTCGGCTATGGCTACACCTTC. It codes for CASSQKFGYGYTF.

V usage is TRBV7-2 and J usage is TRBJ2-7; weak D call: TRBD2 (5 bases). CDR3 size: 14 residues. Trimming shortened V by 3 bases and J by 6 bases, and 15 bases separated the two germline ends. CDR1 SGHTA and CDR2 FQGNSA come from the germline V gene. CDR3 sequence reads: CASSLTSREGEQYF. CDR3 DNA: TGTGCCAGCAGCTTGACCTCTCGGGAAGGCGAGCAGTACTTC. Filled out from reference TRBV7-2 and TRBJ2-7, the complete variable domain reads GAGVSQSPSNKVTEKGKDVELRCDPISGHTALYWYRQSLGQGLEFLIYFQGNSAPDKSGLPSDRFSAERTGGSVSTLTIQRTQQEDSAVYLCASSLTSREGEQYFGPGTRLTVT.

The chain employs TRBV9 and TRBJ2-1; the match to TRBD2 covers 15 bases. The CDR3 loop spans 16 amino acids. V shed 4 bases, J shed 7 bases, and the junction held 6 bases outside the gene matches. Per the germline V gene, CDR1 is SGDLS and CDR2 is YYNGEE. CDR3 nucleotide sequence: TGTGCCAGCAGCCCCGGACTAGCGGGGGGGCAAAATGAGCAGTTCTTC. Translating it yields CASSPGLAGGQNEQFF.

The gene calls are TRBV2 and TRBJ2-3; TRBD2 agrees at 13 bases. From germline, CDR1 is SNHLY and CDR2 FYNNEI. V was clipped by 2 bases and J by 4 bases; unmatched bases: 9. The CDR3 is 18 residues long. The CDR3 sequence is CASSEFLRGLAGSDTQYF. CDR3 in DNA: TGTGCCAGCAGTGAATTTCTTAGGGGACTAGCGGGGTCAGATACGCAGTATTTT.

V gene TRBV30 combines with J gene TRBJ1-6; 8 positions match TRBD1. Germline lookup yields CDR1 GTSNPN and CDR2 SVGIG (reference sequence). V gave up 1 base and J gave up 13 bases; unmatched junction bases: 3. CDR3 length: 12 residues. CDR3: CAWSADRGPLHF. CDR3 sequence (DNA): TGTGCCTGGAGTGCAGACAGGGGTCCCCTCCACTTT.

CDR3 loop: CASTYGGVSYNEQFF. The CDR3 DNA reads as TGTGCCAGCACCTATGGGGGGGTCTCCTACAATGAGCAGTTCTTC. The V call is TRBV2, the J call TRBJ2-1; 7 bases are shared with TRBD2. CDR3 size: 15 residues. With V trimmed by 7 bases and J by 0 bases, 6 bases remained unmatched. Germline lookup yields CDR1 SNHLY and CDR2 FYNNEI.